The rows below give T cell receptor beta chains drawn from one sample of a study of cytomegalovirus exposure and HLA in healthy donors. Profiled with immunoSEQ multiplex PCR; TCRdb holds only in-frame clones, not every one. Of 120,000 or so clones listed, roughly 18% are singletons. What was sequenced was PBMCs. These receptors all come from a female donor in good health and CMV-seropositive. CDR3s include the opening cysteine and the closing phenylalanine or tryptophan.

J | V | CDR3
TRBJ1-4 | TRBV19 | CASSDRGGREKLFF
TRBJ1-4 | TRBV19 | CATNPRGQGNEKLFF
TRBJ2-3 | TRBV4-2 | CASSQVRILAGAGDTQYF
TRBJ2-5 | TRBV5-1 | CASSLMREGAGETQYF
TRBJ1-2 | TRBV4-3 | CASSQERVRAYGYTF
TRBJ1-4 | TRBV5-1 | CASSPIAGGTNEKLFF
TRBJ2-7 | TRBV7-9 | CASKGGDPYEQYF
TRBJ2-7 | TRBV4-3 | CASSQEISPSGVAYEQYF
TRBJ2-1 | TRBV27 | CASSRLVPSSYNEQFF
TRBJ2-7 | TRBV7-2 | CASSPIRDRDEQYF
TRBJ1-3 | TRBV28 | CASSGTGIGNTIYF
TRBJ2-1 | TRBV4-2 | CASSQATRGWGEQFF
TRBJ1-2 | TRBV18 | CASSQFTGSEGYTF
TRBJ1-1 | TRBV28 | CASSTQNTEAFF
TRBJ2-7 | TRBV9 | CASSPHRKSSYEQYF
TRBJ2-1 | TRBV4-3 | CASSQNSGGPEQFF
TRBJ1-2 | TRBV5-1 | CASSTGQGDIPPGLYGYTF
TRBJ2-5 | TRBV9 | CASSTSVVETQYF
TRBJ1-2 | TRBV6-5 | CASSPGYGYTF
TRBJ1-5 | TRBV10-3 | CAISESSGNQPQHF
TRBJ2-5 | TRBV27 | CASSWASSLGTQYF
TRBJ1-1 | TRBV29-1 | CSVDPWDRGPNTEAFF
TRBJ2-7 | TRBV4-3 | CASSQDRTAGSSYEQYF
TRBJ2-2 | TRBV27 | CASSLGGRPNTGELFF
TRBJ1-2 | TRBV5-4 | CASSWTEYGYTF
TRBJ2-3 | TRBV12-5 | CASGLPRTASTDTQYF
TRBJ2-1 | TRBV29-1 | CSVEADRGSYNEQFF
TRBJ1-2 | TRBV6-5 | CASSYLQGANYGYTF
TRBJ2-5 | TRBV7-2 | CASSPPPTTGGPETQYF
TRBJ2-3 | TRBV2 | CASALAGVADTQYF
TRBJ1-2 | TRBV28 | CASSPGTAGYGYTF
TRBJ2-7 | TRBV4-3 | CASSHQTGGERSSYEQYF
TRBJ1-1 | TRBV27 | CASSLRPGSAEAFF
TRBJ1-1 | TRBV6-5 | CATAGVVGTEAFF
TRBJ2-3 | TRBV6-5 | CASRITGSADTQYF
TRBJ1-1 | TRBV4-3 | CASSQEYDRDTEAFF
TRBJ1-1 | TRBV30 | CAWSFRFLGKTNTEAFF
TRBJ1-1 | TRBV5-1 | CASSSYTGPYTEAFF
TRBJ2-7 | TRBV9 | CASSVHTKSYEQYF
TRBJ1-2 | TRBV4-3 | CASSQAPNSYGYTF
TRBJ2-1 | TRBV30 | CAWSVGGMTHEQFF
TRBJ2-5 | TRBV28 | CASSFINRPRVLQETQYF